The clone carrying this T cell receptor (beta chain) was seen once. This sample was included in a study of blood T cell repertoires in COVID-19. Study-level information: Whether acute or convalescent, the COVID-19 samples came from the United States, Italy and Spain.

Original processing notes: Estimated nucleated cell counts came from reference gene primer amplification. Measured with immunoSEQ multiplex PCR; TCRdb has only the in-frame clones, and not every one. That table is the source of V, J and clone size, and D and trimming were worked out from the DNA. The table records some 190,000 clones, approximately 85% of them present only once. V was clipped by 4 bases and J by 6 bases; unmatched bases: 14. The CDR3 length is 18 residues. Germline-derived CDR1 and CDR2 are MGHRA and YSYEKL. The chain uses TRBV4-1 and TRBJ1-4; 10 bases are shared with TRBD1. The TCR sequence derives from a human donor with active or convalescent COVID-19. The donor label of this sample is uncertain. The sample taken for sequencing was peripheral blood. The CDR3 DNA reads as TGCGCCAGCAGCCCCTCGGTTGGGACAGGGGTCAGCGATGAAAAACTGTTTTTT. Protein: CASSPSVGTGVSDEKLFF.